This TCR beta chain was sequenced in a study of T cell responses to AZD1222 COVID-19 vaccine. For this clone: Its antigen is unknown.

TCRdb keeps only in-frame clones here, not all; method: immunoSEQ multiplex PCR. The table lists about 120,000 clones, around 89% of them singletons. Regarding the study as a whole: A mostly white British donor set with more females was recruited, and clonal diversity was possibly underestimated.

The CDR3 totals 11 residues. Trimming at V came to 11 bases and at J to 13 bases, leaving 10 bases not matched to a gene. CDR1 is MNHEY, CDR2 SVGAGI, per germline. This clonotype originated in an adult in good health. The chain recombines TRBV6-5 with TRBJ2-1; 8 bases agree with TRBD2. Sequenced material: peripheral blood, taken on day 0 of MenACWY control vaccination. The CDR3 nucleotides are TGTGCCTCCACTAGCGGCGGGGAACAGTTCTTC. Protein product: CASTSGGEQFF.